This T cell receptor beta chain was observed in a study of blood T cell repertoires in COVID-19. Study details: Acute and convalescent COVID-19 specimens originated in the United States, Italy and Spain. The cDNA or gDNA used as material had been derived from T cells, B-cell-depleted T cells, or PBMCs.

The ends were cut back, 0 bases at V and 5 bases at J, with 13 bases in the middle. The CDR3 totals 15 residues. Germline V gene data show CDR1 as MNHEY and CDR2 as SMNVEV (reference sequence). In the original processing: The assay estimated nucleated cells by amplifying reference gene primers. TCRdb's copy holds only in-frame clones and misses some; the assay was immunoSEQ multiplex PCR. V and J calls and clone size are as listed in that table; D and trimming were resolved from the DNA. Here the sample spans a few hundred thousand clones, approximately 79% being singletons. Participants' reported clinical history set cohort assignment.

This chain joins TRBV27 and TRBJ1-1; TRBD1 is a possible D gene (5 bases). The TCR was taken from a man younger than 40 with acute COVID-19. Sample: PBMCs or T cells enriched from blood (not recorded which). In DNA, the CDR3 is TGTGCCAGCAGTTTATCAACCGGGGGTTGGACTGAAGCTTTCTTT. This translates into CASSLSTGGWTEAFF.